This is a list of T cell receptor beta chains from one sample in a study of neoadjuvant anti-PD-1 for oral cavity cancer. The data were produced by immunoSEQ multiplex PCR, yet TCRdb's version contains in-frame clones alone and is incomplete. The sample includes over 10,000 clones, 65% to 75% of them seen just once. The sequences come from PBMCs, collected after nivolumab (anti-PD-1) treatment. The receptor source for this set is a person between 40 and 85 years old with oral cavity squamous cell carcinoma. The CDR3 runs from the conserved cysteine through the conserved F or W. Each record gives: V gene, clone size, CDR3 protein. Clone size is not always given. Where it is, it says once, few, many or a class for expanded clones.

TRBV11-3 | - | CASSLGTSGGAVTGEQFF
TRBV5-1 | once | CASSLLSSGSPYEQYF
TRBV14 | - | CASSHGHNEKLFF
TRBV5-1 | few | CASSLRGGYNEQFF
TRBV2 | - | CASSYTEYEQYF
TRBV7-9 | - | CASTGQNSGNTIYF
TRBV11-2 | - | CASSLDLVRGANQPQHF
TRBV27 | few | CASSFFRGNEQFF
TRBV5-6 | - | CASSLGQPNTGELFF
TRBV5-6 | - | CASSLDAGYTF
TRBV27 | - | CASSFGLGRTGELFF
TRBV19 | - | CASSIAGGGFNSNQPQHF
TRBV28 | - | CASSPGYGYTF
TRBV6-5 | - | CASSSLGLEAEKLFF
TRBV5-5 | few | CASSPGTVSEKLFF
TRBV30 | - | CAWNIIPGTQYF
TRBV5-4 | - | CASSLQGARGDEQFF
TRBV5-1 | few | CARLTTGTDVYEQYF
TRBV11-2 | once | CASSLDRVGAETQYF
TRBV27 | - | CASSPGIGPINQPQHF
TRBV4-1 | - | CASRQIGENYGYTF
TRBV5-1 | - | CASSQGDRPGTEAFF
TRBV5-1 | - | CASSLRGVTGQEQYF
TRBV18 | - | CASSRNTITYEQYF
TRBV27 | - | CASRPGGSPAYEQYF
TRBV5-1 | - | CASSGGTGYEQYF
TRBV11-2 | - | CASSFSRGDYGYTF
TRBV5-6 | - | CASSGGRLTEAFF
TRBV21-1 | - | CASSKVTSGDYNEQFF
TRBV5-1 | - | CASSLVTDTQYF
TRBV11-3 | few | CASSPGGGSSGANVLTF
TRBV6-6 | few | CASSYGTSNTGELFF
TRBV6-1 | - | CASSEPQGFGEKLFF
TRBV13 | - | CASSLQGQGFETQYF
TRBV15 | - | CATSRGGQGNEKLFF
TRBV2 | - | CASSEGTYLF
TRBV5-1 | - | CASSLGGTAEYGYTF
TRBV6-5 | - | CASSYGTSGPYEQYF
TRBV5-5 | - | CASSGGQGANWPQHF
TRBV4-1 | few | CASSQDRTGLGYTF
TRBV4-1 | - | CASSQVAGFKTQYF
TRBV29-1 | - | CSVATGGRETQYF
TRBV7-9 | - | CASSFTGLNTEAFF
TRBV10-2 | - | CVSRDRGQPQHF
TRBV9 | - | CASSPTARSSYEQYF
TRBV19 | few | CASKRGHKVYEQYF
TRBV6-6 | - | CASSRGTGYQPQHF
TRBV2 | - | CASRGQPSSYEQYF
TRBV5-1 | - | CASSALAGMGNEQFF
TRBV30 | - | CAWMGLGNEQFF
TRBV28 | - | CASSSRGGWEKLFF
TRBV7-3 | - | CASSWARGYEQYF
TRBV5-6 | once | CASSYTSANIQYF
TRBV28 | - | CASSPTGVGGELFF
TRBV19 | - | CASSRGQGNYEQYF